Listed below are T cell receptor beta chains from one sample, sequenced in a study of blood T cell repertoires in COVID-19. Measured with immunoSEQ multiplex PCR; TCRdb has only the in-frame clones, and not every one. The repertoire holds about 180,000 clones, with over 80% as singletons. Source material: peripheral blood. The receptor set was obtained from a woman aged 45-65 years with acute or convalescent COVID-19. CDR3s include the opening cysteine and the closing phenylalanine or tryptophan. A D gene is named only where the DNA matches it firmly. A clone size is listed for some rows: how often the clone was seen (once, few, many), or a class if it is expanded.

v_gene	j_gene	abundance	d_gene	CDR3nt	CDR3aa
TRBV19	TRBJ2-2	few	.	TGTGCCAGTACTAGGAGGCCGAACACCGGGGAGCTGTTTTTT	CASTRRPNTGELFF
TRBV6-5	TRBJ2-5	.	TRBD1	TGTGCCAGCAGTAACGACAGGGGGGGGGAGACCCAGTACTTC	CASSNDRGGETQYF
TRBV10-3	TRBJ1-5	.	TRBD1	TGTGCCATCAGTGAAGGGACAGGGTTAAGCCAGCCCCAGCATTTT	CAISEGTGLSQPQHF
TRBV7-8	TRBJ2-7	.	TRBD2	TGTGCCAGCAGCTTCTCGGGACTAGCGGGCGGCTACGAGCAGTACTTC	CASSFSGLAGGYEQYF
TRBV24-1	TRBJ1-1	.	.	TGTGCCACCACCAGGGTAGAGGACACTGAAGCTTTCTTT	CATTRVEDTEAFF
TRBV5-1	TRBJ1-5	.	.	TGCGCCAGCAGCGACGGGGGACCAAATCAGCCCCAGCATTTT	CASSDGGPNQPQHF
TRBV27	TRBJ2-1	.	.	TGTGCCTCTAGGGGGGGTAATGAGCAGTTCTTC	CASRGGNEQFF
TRBV6-2/TRBV6-3	TRBJ2-3	.	TRBD2	TGTGCCAGCAGTTACTCGACAGATCCGGGACTACCAACAGATACGCAGTATTTT	CASSYSTDPGLPTDTQYF
TRBV9	TRBJ2-1	.	.	TGTGCCAGCAGCGCGAGGGCGGGGAACAATGAGCAGTTCTTC	CASSARAGNNEQFF
TRBV9	TRBJ1-6	.	TRBD1	TGTGCCAGCAGCGCCCTCGACAGGGGCCTTGATTCACCCCTCCACTTT	CASSALDRGLDSPLHF
TRBV19	TRBJ1-4	.	.	TGTGCCAGTAGTAACGGTGCAACTAATGAAAAACTGTTTTTT	CASSNGATNEKLFF
TRBV5-1	TRBJ2-1	.	TRBD2	TGCGCCAGCAGCTTGAGACTAGCTGACGATGAGCAGTTCTTC	CASSLRLADDEQFF
TRBV10-1	TRBJ1-2	.	.	TGCGCCAGCAGTGGGGTAACAGCGGGTCTCGATGGGGGGAGAACCTATGGCTACACCTTC	CASSGVTAGLDGGRTYGYTF
TRBV5-4	TRBJ1-1	once	TRBD1	TGTGCCAGCACGGACAGGGGGCGGGGGTATGGAACTGAAGCTTTCTTT	CASTDRGRGYGTEAFF
TRBV19	TRBJ2-1	once	TRBD2	TGTGCCAGTAGTTACAGCGGGAGCTCCTACAATGAGCAGTTCTTC	CASSYSGSSYNEQFF
TRBV6-4	TRBJ2-7	.	TRBD2	TGTGCCAGCAGTCGTTCTAGCGGGGGGGCCCACTACGAGCAGTACTTC	CASSRSSGGAHYEQYF
TRBV5-5	TRBJ1-5	.	.	TGTGCCAGCAGCATAGAGGGAGGGATGAGCAATCAGCCCCAGCATTTT	CASSIEGGMSNQPQHF
TRBV23-1	TRBJ2-5	.	TRBD2	TGCGCCAGCCACGGGGTAGCGGGAGTTCAGACCCAGTACTTC	CASHGVAGVQTQYF
TRBV20-1	TRBJ2-5	.	.	TGCAGTGCTAGTGGGACGTCAACGGGGGAGACCCAGTACTTC	CSASGTSTGETQYF
TRBV6-2/TRBV6-3	TRBJ2-2	.	.	TGTGCCAGCAGTTTTTCCGATCCACTCGTGGAGCTGTTTTTT	CASSFSDPLVELFF
TRBV12-3/TRBV12-4	TRBJ2-2	.	.	TGTGCCAGCAGCCGAGATAGCCGGGAGCTGTTTTTT	CASSRDSRELFF
TRBV5-1	TRBJ1-2	.	TRBD1	TGCGCCAGCACCCAGGGGGGCGGTAATTATGGCTACACCTTC	CASTQGGGNYGYTF
TRBV2	TRBJ2-1	.	.	TGTGCCAGCGGGAAGCGGGCCCAGTCCGAGGAGCAGTTCTTC	CASGKRAQSEEQFF
TRBV13	TRBJ2-7	.	.	TGTGCCAGCAGCTTTGGGGCGCTCGAGCAGTACTTC	CASSFGALEQYF